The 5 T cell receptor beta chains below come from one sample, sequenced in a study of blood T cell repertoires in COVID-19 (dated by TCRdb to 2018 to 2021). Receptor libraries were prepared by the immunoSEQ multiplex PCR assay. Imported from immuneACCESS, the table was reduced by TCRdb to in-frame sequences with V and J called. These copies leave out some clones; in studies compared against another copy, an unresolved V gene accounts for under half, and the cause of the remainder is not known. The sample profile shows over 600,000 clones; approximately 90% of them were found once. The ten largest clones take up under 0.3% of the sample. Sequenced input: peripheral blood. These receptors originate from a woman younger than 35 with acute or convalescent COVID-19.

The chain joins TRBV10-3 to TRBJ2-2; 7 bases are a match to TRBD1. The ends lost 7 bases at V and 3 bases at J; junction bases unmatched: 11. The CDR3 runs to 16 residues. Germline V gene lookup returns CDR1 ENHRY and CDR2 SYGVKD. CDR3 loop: CAITVNPTGYTGELFF. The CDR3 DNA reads TGTGCCATCACTGTTAACCCGACAGGGTACACCGGGGAGCTGTTTTTT.

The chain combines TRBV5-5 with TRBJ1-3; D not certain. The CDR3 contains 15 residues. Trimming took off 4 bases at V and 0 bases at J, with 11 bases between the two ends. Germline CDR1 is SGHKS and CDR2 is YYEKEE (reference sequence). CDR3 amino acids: CASSHDGSSGNTIYF. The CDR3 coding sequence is TGTGCCAGCAGCCACGACGGGAGCTCTGGAAACACCATATATTTT.

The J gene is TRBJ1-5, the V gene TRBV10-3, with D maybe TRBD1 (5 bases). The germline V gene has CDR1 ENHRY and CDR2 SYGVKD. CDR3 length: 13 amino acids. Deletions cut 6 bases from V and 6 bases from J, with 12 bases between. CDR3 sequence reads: CAIRGGTAQPQHF. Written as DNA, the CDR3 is TGTGCCATCAGGGGGGGTACTGCTCAGCCCCAGCATTTT.

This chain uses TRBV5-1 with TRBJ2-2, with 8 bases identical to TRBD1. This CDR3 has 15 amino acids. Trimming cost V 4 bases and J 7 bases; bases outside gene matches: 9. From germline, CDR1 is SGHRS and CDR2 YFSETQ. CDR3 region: CASSPMNRGIGELFF. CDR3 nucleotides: TGCGCCAGCAGCCCAATGAACAGGGGGATCGGGGAGCTGTTTTTT.

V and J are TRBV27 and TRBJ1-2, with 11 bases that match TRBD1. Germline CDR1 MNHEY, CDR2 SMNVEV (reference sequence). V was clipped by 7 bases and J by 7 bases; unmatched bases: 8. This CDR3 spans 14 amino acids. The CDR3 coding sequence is TGTGCCAGCACCGCCGGGACAGGGGGACGTGGCTACACCTTC. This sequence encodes CASTAGTGGRGYTF.